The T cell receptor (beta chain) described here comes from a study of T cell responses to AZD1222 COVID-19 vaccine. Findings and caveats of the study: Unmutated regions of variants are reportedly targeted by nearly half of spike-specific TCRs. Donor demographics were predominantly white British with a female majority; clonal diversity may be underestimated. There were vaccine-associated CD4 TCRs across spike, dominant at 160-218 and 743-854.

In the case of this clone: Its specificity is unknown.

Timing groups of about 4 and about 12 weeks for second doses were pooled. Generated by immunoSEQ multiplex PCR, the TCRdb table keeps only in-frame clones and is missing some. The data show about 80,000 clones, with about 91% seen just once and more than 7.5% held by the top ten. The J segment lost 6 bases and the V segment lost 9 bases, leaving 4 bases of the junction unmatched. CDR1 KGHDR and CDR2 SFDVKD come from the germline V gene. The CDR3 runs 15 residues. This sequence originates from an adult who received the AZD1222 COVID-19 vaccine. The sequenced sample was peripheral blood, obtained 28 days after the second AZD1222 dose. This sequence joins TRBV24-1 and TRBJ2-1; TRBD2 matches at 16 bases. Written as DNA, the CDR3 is TGTGCCACCGGCGGGACTAGCGGGAGGGCCAATGAGCAGTTCTTC. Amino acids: CATGGTSGRANEQFF.